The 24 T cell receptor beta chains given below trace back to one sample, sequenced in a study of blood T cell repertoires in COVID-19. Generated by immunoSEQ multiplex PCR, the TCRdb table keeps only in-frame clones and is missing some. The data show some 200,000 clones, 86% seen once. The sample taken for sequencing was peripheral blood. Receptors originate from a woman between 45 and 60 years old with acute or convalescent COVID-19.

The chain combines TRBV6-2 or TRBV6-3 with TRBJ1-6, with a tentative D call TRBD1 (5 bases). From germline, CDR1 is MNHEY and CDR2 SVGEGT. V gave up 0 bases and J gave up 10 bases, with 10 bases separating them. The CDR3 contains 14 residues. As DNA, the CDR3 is TGTGCCAGCAGTTACTCACAGGAGTGGTCACCCCTCCACTTT. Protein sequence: CASSYSQEWSPLHF.

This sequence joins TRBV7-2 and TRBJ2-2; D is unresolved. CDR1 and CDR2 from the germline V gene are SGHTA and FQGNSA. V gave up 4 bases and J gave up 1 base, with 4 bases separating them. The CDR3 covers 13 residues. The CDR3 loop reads CASSSKNTGELFF. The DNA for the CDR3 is TGTGCCAGCAGCTCAAAGAACACCGGGGAGCTGTTTTTT.

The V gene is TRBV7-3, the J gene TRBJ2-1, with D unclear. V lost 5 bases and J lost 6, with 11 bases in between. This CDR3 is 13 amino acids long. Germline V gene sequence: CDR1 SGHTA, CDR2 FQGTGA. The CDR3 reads CASSPPMANEQFF. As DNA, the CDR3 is TGTGCCAGCAGCCCCCCCATGGCCAATGAGCAGTTCTTC.

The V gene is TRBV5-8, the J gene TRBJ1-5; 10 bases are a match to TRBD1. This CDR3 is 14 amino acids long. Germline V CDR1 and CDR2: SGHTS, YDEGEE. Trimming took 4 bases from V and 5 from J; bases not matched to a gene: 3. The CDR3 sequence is CASSRDRGYQPQHF. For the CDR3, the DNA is TGTGCCAGCAGCAGGGACAGGGGATATCAGCCCCAGCATTTT.

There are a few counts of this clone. In DNA form, the CDR3 reads TGTGCCAGCAGCTTCGCGGGAAGGATGGGTTCACCCCTCCACTTT. It codes for CASSFAGRMGSPLHF. The gene calls are TRBV5-6 and TRBJ1-6; the D is unclear. The CDR3 has 15 residues. Germline V CDR1 and CDR2: SGHDT, YYEEEE. Trimming stripped 2 bases from V and 9 bases from J, with 15 bases between.

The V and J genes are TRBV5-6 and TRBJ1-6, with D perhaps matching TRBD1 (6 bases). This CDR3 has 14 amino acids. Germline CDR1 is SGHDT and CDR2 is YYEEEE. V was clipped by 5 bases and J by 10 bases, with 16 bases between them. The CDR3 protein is CASRRGGAGSPLHF. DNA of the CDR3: TGTGCCAGCAGGAGGGGGGGGGCCGGATCACCCCTCCACTTT. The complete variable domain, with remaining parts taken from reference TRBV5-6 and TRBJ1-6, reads DAGVTQSPTHLIKTRGQQVTLRCSPKSGHDTVSWYQQALGQGPQFIFQYYEEEERQRGNFPDRFSGHQFPNYSSELNVNALLLGDSALYLCASRRGGAGSPLHFGNGTRLTVT.

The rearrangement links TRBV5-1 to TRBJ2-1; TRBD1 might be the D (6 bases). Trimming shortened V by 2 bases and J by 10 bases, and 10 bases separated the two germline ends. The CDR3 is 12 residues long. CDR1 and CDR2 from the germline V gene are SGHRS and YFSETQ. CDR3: CASSLQGGEQFF. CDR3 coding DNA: TGCGCCAGCAGCTTACAGGGTGGAGAGCAGTTCTTC.

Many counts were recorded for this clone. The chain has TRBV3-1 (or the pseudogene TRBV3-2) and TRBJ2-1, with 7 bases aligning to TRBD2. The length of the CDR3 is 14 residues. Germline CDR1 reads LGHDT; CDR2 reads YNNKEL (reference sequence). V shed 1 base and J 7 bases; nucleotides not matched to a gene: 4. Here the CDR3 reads CASSQGGAGNEQFF. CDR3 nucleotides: TGTGCCAGCAGCCAAGGCGGAGCGGGAAATGAGCAGTTCTTC.

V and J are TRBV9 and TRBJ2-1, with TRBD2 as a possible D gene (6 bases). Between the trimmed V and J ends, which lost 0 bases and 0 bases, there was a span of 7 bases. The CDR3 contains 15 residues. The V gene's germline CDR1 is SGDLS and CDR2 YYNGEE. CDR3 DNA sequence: TGTGCCAGCAGCGTAGGGGAGGTCTCCTACAATGAGCAGTTCTTC. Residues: CASSVGEVSYNEQFF.

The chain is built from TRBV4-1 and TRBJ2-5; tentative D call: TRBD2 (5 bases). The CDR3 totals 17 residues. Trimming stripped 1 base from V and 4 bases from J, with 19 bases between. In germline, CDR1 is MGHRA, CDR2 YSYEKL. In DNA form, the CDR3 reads TGCGCCAGCAGCCAAGGATACACCGGAGGCGCTGGAGAGACCCAGTACTTC. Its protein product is CASSQGYTGGAGETQYF.

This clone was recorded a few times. CDR3 nucleotide sequence: TGTGCCAGCAGTTTATCAAGGACTAGCGGGAGTAGTGATAGCACAGATACGCAGTATTTT. Amino acid sequence: CASSLSRTSGSSDSTDTQYF. The genes are TRBV27 and TRBJ2-3; 13 bases map to TRBD2. Germline V gene sequence: CDR1 MNHEY, CDR2 SMNVEV (reference sequence). The V gene end was trimmed by 0 bases and the J gene end by 0 bases; junction bases not matched to a gene: 9. The CDR3 runs 20 residues.

The CDR3, as DNA: TGTGCCAGCAGCCAAGATTCATTGCGCCCCGGAGAGACCCAGTACTTC. Its protein product is CASSQDSLRPGETQYF. This chain connects TRBV3-1 (or the pseudogene TRBV3-2) to TRBJ2-5; no clear D. V lost 0 bases to trimming and J lost 4 bases, with 15 bases between them. The CDR3 contains 16 residues. Germline CDR1 and CDR2: LGHDT and YNNKEL (reference sequence).

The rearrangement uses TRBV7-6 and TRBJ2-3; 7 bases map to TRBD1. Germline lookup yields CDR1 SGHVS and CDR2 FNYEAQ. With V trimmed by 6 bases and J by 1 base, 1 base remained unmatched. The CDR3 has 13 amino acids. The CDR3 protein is CASRTGGTDTQYF. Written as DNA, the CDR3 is TGTGCCAGCAGAACAGGGGGCACAGATACGCAGTATTTT.

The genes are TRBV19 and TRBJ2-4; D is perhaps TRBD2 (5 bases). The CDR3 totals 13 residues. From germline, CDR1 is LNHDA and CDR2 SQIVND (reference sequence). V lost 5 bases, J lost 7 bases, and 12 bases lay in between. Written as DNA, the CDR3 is TGTGCCAGTAGTTTGGGCGGCGGGAACATTCAGTACTTC. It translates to CASSLGGGNIQYF.

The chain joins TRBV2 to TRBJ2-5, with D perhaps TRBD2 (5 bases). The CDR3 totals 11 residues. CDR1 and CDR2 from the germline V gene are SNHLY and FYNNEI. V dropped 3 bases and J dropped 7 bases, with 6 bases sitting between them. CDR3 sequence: CASSEGRTQYF. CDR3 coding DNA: TGTGCCAGCAGTGAGGGGAGGACCCAGTACTTC. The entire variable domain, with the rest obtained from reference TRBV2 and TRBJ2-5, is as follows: EPEVTQTPSHQVTQMGQEVILRCVPISNHLYFYWYRQILGQKVEFLVSFYNNEISEKSEIFDDQFSVERPDGSNFTLKIRSTKLEDSAMYFCASSEGRTQYFGPGTRLLVL.

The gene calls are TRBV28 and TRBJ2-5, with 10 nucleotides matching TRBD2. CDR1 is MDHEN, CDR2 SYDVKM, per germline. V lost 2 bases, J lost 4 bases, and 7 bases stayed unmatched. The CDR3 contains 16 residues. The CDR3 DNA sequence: TGTGCCAGCAGTTTAAGAAGCGGGAGGGCCCCAGAGACCCAGTACTTC. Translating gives CASSLRSGRAPETQYF.

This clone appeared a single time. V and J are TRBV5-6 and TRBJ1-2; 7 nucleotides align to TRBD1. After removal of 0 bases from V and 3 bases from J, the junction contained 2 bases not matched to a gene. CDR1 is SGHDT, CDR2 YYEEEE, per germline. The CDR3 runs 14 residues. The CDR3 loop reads CASSLEQGHYGYTF. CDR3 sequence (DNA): TGTGCCAGCAGCTTGGAACAGGGGCACTATGGCTACACCTTC.

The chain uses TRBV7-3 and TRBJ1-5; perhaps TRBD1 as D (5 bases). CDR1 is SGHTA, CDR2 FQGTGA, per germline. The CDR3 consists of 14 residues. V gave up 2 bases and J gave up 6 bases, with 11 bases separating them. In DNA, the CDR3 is TGTGCCAGCAGCTTATACCCCGGGGGTCAGCCCCAGCATTTT. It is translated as CASSLYPGGQPQHF.

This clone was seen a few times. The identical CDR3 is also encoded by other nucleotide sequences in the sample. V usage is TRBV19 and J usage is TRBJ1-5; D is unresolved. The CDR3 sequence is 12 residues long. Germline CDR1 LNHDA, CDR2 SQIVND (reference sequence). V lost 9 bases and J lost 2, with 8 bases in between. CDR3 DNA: TGTGCCAGCTCCCCTGGCAATCAGCCCCAGCATTTT. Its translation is CASSPGNQPQHF.

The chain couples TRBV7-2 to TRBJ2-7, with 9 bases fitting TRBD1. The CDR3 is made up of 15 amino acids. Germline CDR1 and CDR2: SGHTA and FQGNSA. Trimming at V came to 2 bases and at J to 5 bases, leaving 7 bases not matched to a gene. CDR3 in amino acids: CASSLLAGQGNEQYF. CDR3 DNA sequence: TGTGCCAGCAGCTTACTCGCTGGACAGGGGAACGAGCAGTACTTC.

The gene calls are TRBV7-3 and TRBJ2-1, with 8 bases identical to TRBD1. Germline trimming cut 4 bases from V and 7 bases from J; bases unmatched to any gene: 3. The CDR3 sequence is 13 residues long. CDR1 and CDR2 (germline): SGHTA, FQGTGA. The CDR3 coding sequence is TGTGCCAGCAGCTCAGGGGGCATTAATGAGCAGTTCTTC. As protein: CASSSGGINEQFF.

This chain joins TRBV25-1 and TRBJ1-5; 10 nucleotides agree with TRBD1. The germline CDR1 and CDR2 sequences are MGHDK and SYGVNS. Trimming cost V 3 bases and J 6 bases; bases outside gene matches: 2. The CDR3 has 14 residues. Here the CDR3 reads CASSDDRGRQPQHF. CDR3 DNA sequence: TGTGCCAGCAGTGATGACAGGGGGCGTCAGCCCCAGCATTTT.

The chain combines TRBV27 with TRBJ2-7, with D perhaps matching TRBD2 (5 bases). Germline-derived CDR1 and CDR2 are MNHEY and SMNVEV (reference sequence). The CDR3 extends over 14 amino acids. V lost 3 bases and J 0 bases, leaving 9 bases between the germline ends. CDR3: CASSFSGFSYEQYF. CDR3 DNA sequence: TGTGCCAGCAGTTTCTCGGGGTTCTCCTACGAGCAGTACTTC.

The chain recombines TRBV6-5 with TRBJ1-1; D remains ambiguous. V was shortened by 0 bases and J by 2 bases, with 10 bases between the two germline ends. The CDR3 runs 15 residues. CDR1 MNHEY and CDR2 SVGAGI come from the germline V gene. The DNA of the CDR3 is TGTGCCAGCAGTTACTCGTTCTCGGTTAACACTGAAGCTTTCTTT. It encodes CASSYSFSVNTEAFF.